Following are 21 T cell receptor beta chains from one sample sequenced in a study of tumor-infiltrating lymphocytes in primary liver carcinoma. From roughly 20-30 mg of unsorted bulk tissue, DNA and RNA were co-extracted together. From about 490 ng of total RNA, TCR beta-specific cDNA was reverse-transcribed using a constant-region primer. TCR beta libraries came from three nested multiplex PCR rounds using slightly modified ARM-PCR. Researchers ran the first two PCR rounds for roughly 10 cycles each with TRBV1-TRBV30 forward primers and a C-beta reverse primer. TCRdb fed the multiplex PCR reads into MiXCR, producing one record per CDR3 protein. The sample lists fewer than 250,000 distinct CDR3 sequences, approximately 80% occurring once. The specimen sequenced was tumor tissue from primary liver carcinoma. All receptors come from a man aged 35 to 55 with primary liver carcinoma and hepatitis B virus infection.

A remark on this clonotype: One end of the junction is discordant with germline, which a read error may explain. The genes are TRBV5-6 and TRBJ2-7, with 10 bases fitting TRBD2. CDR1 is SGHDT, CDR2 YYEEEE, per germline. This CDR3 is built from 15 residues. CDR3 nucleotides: TGTACCAGCAGCTTGGGGCTAGCGGGAGACTACGAGCAGTACTTC. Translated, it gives CTSSLGLAGDYEQYF.

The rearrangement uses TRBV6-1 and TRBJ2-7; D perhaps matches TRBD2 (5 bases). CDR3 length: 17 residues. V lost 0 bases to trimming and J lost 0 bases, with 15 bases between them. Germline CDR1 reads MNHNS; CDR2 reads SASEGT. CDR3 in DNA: TGTGCCAGCAGTGAAGCGGCGAGGGCTAGTTGCTCCTACGAGCAGTACTTC. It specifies CASSEAARASCSYEQYF.

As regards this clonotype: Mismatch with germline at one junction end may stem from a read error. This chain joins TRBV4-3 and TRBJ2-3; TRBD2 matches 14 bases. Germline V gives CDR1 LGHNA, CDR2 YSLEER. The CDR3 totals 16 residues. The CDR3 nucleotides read TGCGCCAGCAGCCAGGGACTAGCGGGAGTGGTGGATACGCAGTTATTT. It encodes CASSQGLAGVVDTQLF.

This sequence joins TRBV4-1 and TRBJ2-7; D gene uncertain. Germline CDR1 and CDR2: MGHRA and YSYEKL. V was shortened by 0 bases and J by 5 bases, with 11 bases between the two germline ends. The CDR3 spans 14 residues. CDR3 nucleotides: TGCGCCAGCAGCCAAGAGACCCTTGTTAACGAGCAGTACTTC. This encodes CASSQETLVNEQYF.

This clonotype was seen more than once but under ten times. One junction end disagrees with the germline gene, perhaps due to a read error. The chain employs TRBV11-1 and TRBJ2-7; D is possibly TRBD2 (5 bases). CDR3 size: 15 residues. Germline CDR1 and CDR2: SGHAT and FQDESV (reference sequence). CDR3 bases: TGTGCTAGCAGCTCATCCCGGGATTTCTCCTACGAGCAGTACTTC. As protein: CASSSSRDFSYEQYF.

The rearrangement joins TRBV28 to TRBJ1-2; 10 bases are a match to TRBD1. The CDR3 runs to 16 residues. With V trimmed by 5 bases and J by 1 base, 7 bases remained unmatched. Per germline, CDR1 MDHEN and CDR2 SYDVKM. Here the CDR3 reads CASSTPGTGVNYGYTF. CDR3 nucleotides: TGTGCCAGCAGTACGCCCGGGACAGGGGTTAACTATGGCTACACCTTC.

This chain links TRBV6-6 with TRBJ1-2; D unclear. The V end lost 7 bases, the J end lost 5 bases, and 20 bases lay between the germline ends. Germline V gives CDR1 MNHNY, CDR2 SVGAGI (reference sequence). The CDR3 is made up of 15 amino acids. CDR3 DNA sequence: TGTGCCAGCAATTGTGCAATGGGCACTCAGTATGGCTACACCTTC. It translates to CASNCAMGTQYGYTF.

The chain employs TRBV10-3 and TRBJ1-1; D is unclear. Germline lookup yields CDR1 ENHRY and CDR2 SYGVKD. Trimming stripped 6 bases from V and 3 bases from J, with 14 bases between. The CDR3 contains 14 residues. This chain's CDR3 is CAIRDRQRYTEAFF. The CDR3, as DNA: TGTGCCATCAGGGACCGGCAGAGATACACTGAAGCTTTCTTT.

The CDR3 DNA reads TGTGCCAGCAGCTTAGTAATCAGTGGCGGGGGCCATATGAACACCGGGGAGCTGTTTTTT. Its translation: CASSLVISGGGHMNTGELFF. This chain joins TRBV5-6 and TRBJ2-2, with D perhaps matching TRBD2 (7 bases). This CDR3 spans 20 amino acids. Germline V gene lookup returns CDR1 SGHDT and CDR2 YYEEEE. Trimming took 2 bases from V and 1 from J, leaving 24 bases between them.

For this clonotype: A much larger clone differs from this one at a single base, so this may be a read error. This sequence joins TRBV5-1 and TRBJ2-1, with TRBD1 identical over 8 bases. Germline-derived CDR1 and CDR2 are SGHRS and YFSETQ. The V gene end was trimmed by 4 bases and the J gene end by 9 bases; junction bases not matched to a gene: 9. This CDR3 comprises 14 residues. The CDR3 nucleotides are TGCGCCAGCAGCATGGGGACAGGCTATGGTGAGCAGTTCTTC. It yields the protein CASSMGTGYGEQFF.

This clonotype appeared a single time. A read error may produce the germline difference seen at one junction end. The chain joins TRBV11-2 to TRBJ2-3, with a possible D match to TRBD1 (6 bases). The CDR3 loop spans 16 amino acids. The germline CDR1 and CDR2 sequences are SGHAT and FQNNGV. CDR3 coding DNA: TGTGCCAGCAGCAGAAGAATTACAGGGAACATAGATACACAGTATTTT. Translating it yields CASSRRITGNIDTQYF.

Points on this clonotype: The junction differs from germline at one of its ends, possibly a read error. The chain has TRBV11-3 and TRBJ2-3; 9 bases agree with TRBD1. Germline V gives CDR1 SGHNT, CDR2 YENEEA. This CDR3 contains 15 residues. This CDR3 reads CASSLGTGFTDTQYF. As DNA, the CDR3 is TGTGCCAGCAGTCTAGGGACAGGGTTCACAGATACACAGTATTTT.

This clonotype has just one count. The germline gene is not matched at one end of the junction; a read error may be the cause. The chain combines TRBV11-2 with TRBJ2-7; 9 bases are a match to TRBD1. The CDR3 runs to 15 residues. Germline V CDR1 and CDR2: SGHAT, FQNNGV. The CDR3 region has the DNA TGTGCCAGCAGCTTACGGTGGACAGGGGAAAACGAGCGGTTCTTC. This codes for CASSLRWTGENERFF. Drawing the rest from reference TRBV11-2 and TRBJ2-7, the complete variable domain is EAGVAQSPRYKIIEKRQSVAFWCNPISGHATLYWYQQILGQGPKLLIQFQNNGVVDDSQLPKDRFSAERLKGVDSTLKIQPAKLEDSAVYLCASSLRWTGENERFFGPGTRLTVT.

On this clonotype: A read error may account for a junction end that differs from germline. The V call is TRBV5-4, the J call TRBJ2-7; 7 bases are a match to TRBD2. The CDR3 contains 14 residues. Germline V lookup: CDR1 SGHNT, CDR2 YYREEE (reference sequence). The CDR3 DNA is TGTGCCAGCAGTTTGGTGGGAGGGATCCACGAGCAGTACTTC. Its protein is CASSLVGGIHEQYF.

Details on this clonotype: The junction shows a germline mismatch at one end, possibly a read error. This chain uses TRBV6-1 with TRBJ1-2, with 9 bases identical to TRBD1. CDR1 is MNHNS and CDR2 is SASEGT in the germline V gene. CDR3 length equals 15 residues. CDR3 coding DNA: TGTGCCAGCATAGTTTCCGGGACAGGGTCTTACGGCTACAACTTC. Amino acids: CASIVSGTGSYGYNF.

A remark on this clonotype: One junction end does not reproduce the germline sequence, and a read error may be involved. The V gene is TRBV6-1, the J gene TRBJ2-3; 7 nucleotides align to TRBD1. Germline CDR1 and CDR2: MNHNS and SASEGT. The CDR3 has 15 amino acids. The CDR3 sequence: CASSNGDSSIDTQYF. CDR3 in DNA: TGTGCCAGCAGCAACGGGGACAGTAGCATAGATACGCAGTATTTT.

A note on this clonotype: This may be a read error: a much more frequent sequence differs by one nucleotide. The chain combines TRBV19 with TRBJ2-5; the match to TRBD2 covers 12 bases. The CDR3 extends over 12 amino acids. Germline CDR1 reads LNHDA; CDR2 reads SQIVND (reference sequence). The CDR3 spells CATRLAGEIQYF. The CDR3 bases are TGTGCCACTCGACTAGCGGGAGAGATCCAGTACTTC.

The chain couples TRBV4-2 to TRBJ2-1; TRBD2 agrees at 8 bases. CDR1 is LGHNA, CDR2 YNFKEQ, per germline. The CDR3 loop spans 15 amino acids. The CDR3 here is CGGSQATSEYNEQFF. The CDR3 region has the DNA TGTGGCGGCAGCCAAGCGACTAGCGAGTACAATGAGCAGTTCTTC.

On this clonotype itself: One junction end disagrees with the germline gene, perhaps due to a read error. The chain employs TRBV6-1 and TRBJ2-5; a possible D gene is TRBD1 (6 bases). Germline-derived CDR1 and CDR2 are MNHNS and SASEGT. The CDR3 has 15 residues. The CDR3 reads CASRALGANQEIQYF. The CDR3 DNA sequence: TGTGCCAGCAGAGCACTGGGGGCAAACCAAGAGATCCAGTATTTC.

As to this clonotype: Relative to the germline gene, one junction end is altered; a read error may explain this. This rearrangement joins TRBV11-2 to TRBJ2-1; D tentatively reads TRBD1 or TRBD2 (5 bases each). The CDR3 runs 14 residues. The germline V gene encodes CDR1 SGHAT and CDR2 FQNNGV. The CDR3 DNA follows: TGTACCAGCAACTTGTCTAGCTTGGGGCATGAGCAATTCTTC. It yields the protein CTSNLSSLGHEQFF.

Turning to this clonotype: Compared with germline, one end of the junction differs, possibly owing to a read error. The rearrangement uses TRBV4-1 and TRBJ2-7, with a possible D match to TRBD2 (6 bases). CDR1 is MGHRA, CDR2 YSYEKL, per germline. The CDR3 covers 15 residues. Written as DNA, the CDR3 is TGCGCCAGCAACCAAGAACTAGTGGAGGGATACGAGCAGTACTTC. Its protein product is CASNQELVEGYEQYF.